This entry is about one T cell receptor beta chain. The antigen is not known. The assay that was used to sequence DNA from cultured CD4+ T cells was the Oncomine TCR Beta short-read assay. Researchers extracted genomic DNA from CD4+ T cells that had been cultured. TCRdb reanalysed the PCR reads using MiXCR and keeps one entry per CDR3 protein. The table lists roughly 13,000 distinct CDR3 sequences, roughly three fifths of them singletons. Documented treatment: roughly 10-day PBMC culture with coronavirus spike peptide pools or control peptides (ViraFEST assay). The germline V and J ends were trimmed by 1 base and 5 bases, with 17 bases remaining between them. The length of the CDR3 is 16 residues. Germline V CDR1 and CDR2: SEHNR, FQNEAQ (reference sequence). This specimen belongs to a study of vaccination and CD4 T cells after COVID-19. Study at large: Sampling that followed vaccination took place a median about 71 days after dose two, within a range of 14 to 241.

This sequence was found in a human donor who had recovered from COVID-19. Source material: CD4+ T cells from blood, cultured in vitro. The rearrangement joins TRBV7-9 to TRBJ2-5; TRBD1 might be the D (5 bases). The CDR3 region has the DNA TGTGCCAGCAGCTTAGTCTTTGGCAGGGTGGAGGAGACCCAGTACTTC. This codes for CASSLVFGRVEETQYF.